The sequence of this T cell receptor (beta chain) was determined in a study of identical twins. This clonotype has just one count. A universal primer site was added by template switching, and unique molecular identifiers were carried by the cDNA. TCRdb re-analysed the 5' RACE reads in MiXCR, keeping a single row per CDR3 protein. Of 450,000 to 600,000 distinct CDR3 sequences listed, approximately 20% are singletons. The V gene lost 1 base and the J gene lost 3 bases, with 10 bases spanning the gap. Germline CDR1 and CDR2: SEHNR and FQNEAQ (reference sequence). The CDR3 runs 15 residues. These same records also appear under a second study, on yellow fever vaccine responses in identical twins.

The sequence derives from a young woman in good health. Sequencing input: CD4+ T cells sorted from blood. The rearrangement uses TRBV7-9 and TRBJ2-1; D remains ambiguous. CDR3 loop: CASSLGPALYNEQFF. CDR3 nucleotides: TGTGCCAGCAGCTTAGGCCCGGCCCTCTACAATGAGCAGTTCTTC.